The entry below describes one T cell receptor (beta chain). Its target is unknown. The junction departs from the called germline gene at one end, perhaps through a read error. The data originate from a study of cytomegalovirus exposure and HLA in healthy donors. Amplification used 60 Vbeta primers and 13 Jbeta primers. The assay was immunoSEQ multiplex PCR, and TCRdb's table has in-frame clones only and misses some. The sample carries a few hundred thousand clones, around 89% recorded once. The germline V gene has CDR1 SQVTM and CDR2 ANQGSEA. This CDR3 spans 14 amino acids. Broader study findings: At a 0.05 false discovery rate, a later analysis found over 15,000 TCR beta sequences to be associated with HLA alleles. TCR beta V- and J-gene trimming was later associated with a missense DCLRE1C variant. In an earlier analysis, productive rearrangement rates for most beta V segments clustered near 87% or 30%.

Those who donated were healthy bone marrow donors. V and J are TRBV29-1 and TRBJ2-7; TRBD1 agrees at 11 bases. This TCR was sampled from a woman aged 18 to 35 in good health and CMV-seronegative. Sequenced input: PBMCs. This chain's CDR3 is CSAEGTGGSYEQYF. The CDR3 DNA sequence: TGCAGCGCTGAAGGGACAGGGGGTTCTTACGAGCAGTACTTC.